This T cell receptor beta chain is from a study of cytomegalovirus exposure and HLA in healthy donors. The wider study: Unique TCRs numbering roughly 85 million, obtained from HLA-typed donors, made up an early data release.

60 Vbeta and 13 Jbeta primers were used in PCR. TCRdb's copy holds only in-frame clones and misses some; the assay was immunoSEQ multiplex PCR. The data show roughly 120,000 clones, approximately 76% seen once. CDR1 and CDR2 from the germline V gene are PRHDT and FYEKMQ (reference sequence). The CDR3 has 14 residues. V was trimmed by 10 bases and J by 0 bases, leaving 14 bases between them. Study findings and constraints: One cluster of highly shared sequence variants probably arose as a sequencing artifact.

On this clone itself: The antigen is unknown.

V gene TRBV13 combines with J gene TRBJ2-3, with D perhaps matching TRBD1 (5 bases). The origin of this receptor is a middle-aged man in good health and CMV-seropositive. The sequenced sample consisted of PBMCs. The DNA of the CDR3 is TGTGCCACCAACCAGGGCCTTAGCACAGATACGCAGTATTTT. This gives the protein CATNQGLSTDTQYF.